Below, 10 T cell receptor beta chains from the same sample are listed, as sequenced in a study of cytomegalovirus exposure and HLA in healthy donors. A multiplex PCR was run with 60 Vbeta primers and 13 Jbeta primers. The repertoire was sequenced with immunoSEQ multiplex PCR; TCRdb's copy has only in-frame clones and lacks some. The table shows about 150,000 clones, with about 82% occurring only once. Material for sequencing was PBMCs. The receptors here all came from a woman in her thirties or forties in good health and CMV-seropositive.

The rearrangement joins TRBV11-2 to TRBJ2-7; tentatively, D is TRBD2 (5 bases). This CDR3 has 15 residues. CDR1 is SGHAT and CDR2 is FQNNGV in the germline V gene. Trimming pared 5 bases from V and 2 bases from J, leaving 16 bases between. This CDR3 is CASSPAGLSTYEQYF. The CDR3 nucleotides read TGTGCCAGCAGCCCCGCCGGACTCTCCACCTACGAGCAGTACTTC.

With regard to this clone: Mismatch with germline at one junction end may stem from a read error. The chain has TRBV6-5 and TRBJ1-2; D possibly corresponds to TRBD1 (5 bases). This CDR3 has 14 amino acids. The germline V gene has CDR1 MNHEY and CDR2 SVGAGI. The CDR3: CASSRYGGNDGYTF. In DNA form, the CDR3 reads TGTGCCAGCAGCCGATACGGGGGTAACGATGGCTACACCTTC.

The DNA of the CDR3 is TGTGCCAGCAGTTACGGACTAGATACAGATACGCAGTATTTT. Protein sequence: CASSYGLDTDTQYF. This chain connects TRBV6-5 to TRBJ2-3; 7 nucleotides match TRBD2. The CDR3 has 14 residues. J was trimmed by 3 bases and V by 2 bases; bases with no gene match: 2. Germline V gene data show CDR1 as MNHEY and CDR2 as SVGAGI.

This rearrangement joins TRBV6-1 to TRBJ2-6; TRBD1 is a possible D gene (6 bases). Between the trimmed V and J ends, which lost 6 bases and 2 bases, there was a span of 11 bases. The germline gives CDR1 MNHNS, CDR2 SASEGT. The CDR3 contains 15 residues. In DNA, the CDR3 is TGTGCCAGCAGCGTACAGGGCCCTGGGGCCAACGTCCTGACTTTC. It is translated as CASSVQGPGANVLTF.

In nucleotides, the CDR3 is TGTGCCAGCAGCTTGGATTCGGAGACCCAGTACTTC. It encodes CASSLDSETQYF. This chain joins TRBV5-4 and TRBJ2-5, with unresolved D. Trimming cost V 0 bases and J 5 bases, with 5 bases left between them. Germline loops: CDR1 SGHNT, CDR2 YYREEE (reference sequence). This CDR3 contains 12 residues.

This chain joins TRBV9 and TRBJ2-1; 8 bases are shared with TRBD1. CDR1 is SGDLS and CDR2 is YYNGEE in the germline V gene. V shed 4 bases and J 8 bases; nucleotides not matched to a gene: 2. CDR3 length: 12 residues. The CDR3 region has the DNA TGTGCCAGCAGCCTACAGGGGGATGAGCAGTTCTTC. Its translation: CASSLQGDEQFF. Full variable domain (remainder filled in from reference TRBV9 and TRBJ2-1): DSGVTQTPKHLITATGQRVTLRCSPRSGDLSVYWYQQSLDQGLQFLIQYYNGEERAKGNILERFSAQQFPDLHSELNLSSLELGDSALYFCASSLQGDEQFFGPGTRLTVL.

This sequence joins TRBV7-8 and TRBJ2-3; the match to TRBD2 covers 11 bases. This CDR3 contains 13 residues. Germline V lookup: CDR1 SGHVS, CDR2 FQNEAQ. Losses at the gene ends were 5 bases for V and 6 bases for J; bases not matched to a gene: 1. CDR3 sequence: CASSPSGGDTQYF. DNA of the CDR3: TGTGCCAGCAGCCCTAGCGGGGGGGATACGCAGTATTTT. Variable domain in full (rest from reference TRBV7-8 and TRBJ2-3): GAGVSQSPRYKVAKRGQDVALRCDPISGHVSLFWYQQALGQGPEFLTYFQNEAQLDKSGLPSDRFFAERPEGSVSTLKIQRTQQEDSAVYLCASSPSGGDTQYFGPGTRLTVL.

The chain is built from TRBV2 and TRBJ2-2, with D hard to call. The CDR3 is 11 residues long. The germline V and J ends were trimmed by 10 bases and 3 bases, with 6 bases remaining between them. Germline CDR1 reads SNHLY; CDR2 reads FYNNEI. CDR3 protein: CATSYTGELFF. The CDR3 DNA reads TGTGCCACCTCCTACACCGGGGAGCTGTTTTTT. Full variable domain (rest looked up from reference TRBV2 and TRBJ2-2): EPEVTQTPSHQVTQMGQEVILRCVPISNHLYFYWYRQILGQKVEFLVSFYNNEISEKSEIFDDQFSVERPDGSNFTLKIRSTKLEDSAMYFCATSYTGELFFGEGSRLTVL.

The chain uses TRBV5-1 and TRBJ2-1; 8 bases are shared with TRBD2. With 3 bases clipped from V and 6 bases from J, the junction kept 14 bases outside the gene matches. This CDR3 comprises 17 residues. Germline values: CDR1 SGHRS, CDR2 YFSETQ. The CDR3 bases are TGCGCCAGCAGCTCAGATCCGGGACTAGGTTTGAGCAATGAGCAGTTCTTC. Amino acids: CASSSDPGLGLSNEQFF.

The chain carries TRBV6-5 and TRBJ1-6; 8 nucleotides line up with TRBD1. The CDR3 runs to 16 residues. In germline, CDR1 is MNHEY, CDR2 SVGAGI. The V and J ends lost 2 bases and 6 bases, in that order; junction bases with no gene match: 6. The CDR3 DNA reads as TGTGCCAGCAGTTACGATCCAGGGGGCAGTAATTCACCCCTCCACTTT. This gives the protein CASSYDPGGSNSPLHF.